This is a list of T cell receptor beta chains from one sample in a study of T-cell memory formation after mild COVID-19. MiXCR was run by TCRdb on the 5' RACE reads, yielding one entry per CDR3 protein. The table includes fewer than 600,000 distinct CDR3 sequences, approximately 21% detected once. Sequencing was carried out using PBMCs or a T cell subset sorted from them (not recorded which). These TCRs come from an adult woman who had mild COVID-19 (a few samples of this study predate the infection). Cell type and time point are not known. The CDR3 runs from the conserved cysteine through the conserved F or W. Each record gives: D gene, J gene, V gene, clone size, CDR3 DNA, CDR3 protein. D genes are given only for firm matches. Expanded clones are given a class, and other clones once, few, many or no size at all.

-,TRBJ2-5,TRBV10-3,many,TGTGCCATCAGTGAGGCAGAGACCCAGTACTTC,CAISEAETQYF
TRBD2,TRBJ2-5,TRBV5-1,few,TGCGCCAGCAGCACCGGGACTAGCGGGGCCTGGGGAGAGACCCAGTACTTC,CASSTGTSGAWGETQYF
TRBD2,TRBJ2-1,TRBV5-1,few,TGCGCCAGCAGGTTAGCGGGGGGGCCAGGCGATGAGCAGTTCTTC,CASRLAGGPGDEQFF
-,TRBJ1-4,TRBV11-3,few,TGTGCCAGCAGCCCCGGGGGAGCAACTAATGAAAAACTGTTTTTT,CASSPGGATNEKLFF
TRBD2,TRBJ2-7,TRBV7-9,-,TGTGCCAGCAGCCCCCGTGGGGGTAGCGGGAATTCCTACGAGCAGTACTTC,CASSPRGGSGNSYEQYF
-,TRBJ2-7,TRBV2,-,TGTGCCAGCAGTGCGGGACCGCCCGAGTACGAGCAGTACTTC,CASSAGPPEYEQYF
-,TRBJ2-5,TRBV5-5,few,TGTGCCAGCAGCTTGGAACAGGGTAGGCTCCAGTACTTC,CASSLEQGRLQYF
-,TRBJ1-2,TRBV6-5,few,TGTGCCAGCAGTTACTCGCGGAAGAGTGGCTACACCTTC,CASSYSRKSGYTF
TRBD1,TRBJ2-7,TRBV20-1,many,TGCAGTGCCGGTCACGGGACAGGGGACTACGAGCAGTACTTC,CSAGHGTGDYEQYF
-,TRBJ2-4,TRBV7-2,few,TGTGCCAGCAGCTTTCCCCAGGAGCTAGCCAAAAACATTCAGTACTTC,CASSFPQELAKNIQYF
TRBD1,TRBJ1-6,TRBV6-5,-,TGTGCCAGCAGTTACTCCGACAGGGTTAATTCACCCCTCCACTTT,CASSYSDRVNSPLHF
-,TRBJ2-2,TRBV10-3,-,TGTGCCATCAGTGCACAGGGTCCCACCGGGGAGCTGTTTTTT,CAISAQGPTGELFF
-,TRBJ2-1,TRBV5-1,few,TGCGCCAGCAGCTTGGGGGGAGGGGGCGAGCAGTTCTTC,CASSLGGGGEQFF
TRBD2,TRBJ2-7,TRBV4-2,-,TGTGCCAGCAGCCAAGGTATAGCGGGTAACGACGAGCAGTACTTC,CASSQGIAGNDEQYF
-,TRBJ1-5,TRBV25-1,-,TGTGCCAGCGACTTCAACAGGGTATACTGTCAGCCCCAGCATTTT,CASDFNRVYCQPQHF
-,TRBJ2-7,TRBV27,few,TGTGCCAGCAGTTTTTACAGGGACTACGAGCAGTACTTC,CASSFYRDYEQYF
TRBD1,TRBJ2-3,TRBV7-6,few,TGTGCCAGTAAACAGTCCAGGGGGACGACAGATACGCAGTATTTT,CASKQSRGTTDTQYF
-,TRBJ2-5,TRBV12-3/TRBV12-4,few,TGTGCCAGCAGTTTTCAATCGGGGGGCGCGTGGGAGACCCAGTACTTC,CASSFQSGGAWETQYF
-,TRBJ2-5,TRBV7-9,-,TGTGCCAGCAGCTTCGGCGGGGAGGAAAAAGAGACCCAGTACTTC,CASSFGGEEKETQYF
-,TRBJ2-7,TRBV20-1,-,TGCAGTGCTGGGGGAGGCGGCGGATGGTCCTACGAGCAGTACTTC,CSAGGGGGWSYEQYF
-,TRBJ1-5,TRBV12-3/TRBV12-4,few,TGTGCCAGCAGTTTAGGTACCGCAGGGGTCAATCAGCCCCAGCATTTT,CASSLGTAGVNQPQHF